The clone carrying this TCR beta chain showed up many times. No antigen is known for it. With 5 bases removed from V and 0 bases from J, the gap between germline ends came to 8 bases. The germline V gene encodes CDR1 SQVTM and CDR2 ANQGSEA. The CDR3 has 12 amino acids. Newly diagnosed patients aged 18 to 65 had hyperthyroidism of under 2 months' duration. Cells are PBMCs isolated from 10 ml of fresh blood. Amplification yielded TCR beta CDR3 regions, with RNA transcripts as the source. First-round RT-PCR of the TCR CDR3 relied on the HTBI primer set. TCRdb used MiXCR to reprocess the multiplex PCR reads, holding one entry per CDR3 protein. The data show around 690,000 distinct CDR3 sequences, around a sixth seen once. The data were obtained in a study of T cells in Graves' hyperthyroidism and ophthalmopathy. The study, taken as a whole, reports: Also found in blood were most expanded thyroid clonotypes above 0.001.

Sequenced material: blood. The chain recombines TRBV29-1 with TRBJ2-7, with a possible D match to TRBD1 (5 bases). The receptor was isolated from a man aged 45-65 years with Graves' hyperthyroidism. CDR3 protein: CSVTGSSYEQYF. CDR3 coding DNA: TGCAGCGTTACAGGAAGCTCCTACGAGCAGTACTTC.